Listed below are T cell receptor beta chains from one sample, sequenced in a study of blood T cell repertoires in COVID-19. Clones were read by immunoSEQ multiplex PCR, and TCRdb kept only the in-frame ones, dropping some. The table lists about 25,000 clones, around 86% of them singletons. The sample was peripheral blood. These TCRs come from a man aged 50 or older with active COVID-19. Both conserved end residues are trimmed from each CDR3. Fields, in order: J gene, V gene, CDR3 protein.

TRBJ2-2 | TRBV24-1 | ATSDLPPGTGGTGELF
TRBJ1-3 | TRBV27 | ASKTLGGSGNTIY
TRBJ2-3 | TRBV7-2 | ASSDFPSGAGTDTQY
TRBJ1-6 | TRBV29-1 | SVKWAGRSPLH
TRBJ2-1 | TRBV28 | ASSSPGLALWYEQF
TRBJ2-5 | TRBV25-1 | ASSAGTGGWETQY
TRBJ1-2 | TRBV28 | ASSFAGARGNYGYT
TRBJ2-3 | TRBV19 | ASTKGLAGGADTQY
TRBJ2-3 | TRBV21-1 | ASSNKEGLAGEESTDTQY
TRBJ2-1 | TRBV19 | ASSSRFTAGSSYNEQF
TRBJ2-3 | TRBV19 | ASSMPRGRTDTQY
TRBJ1-6 | TRBV5-6 | ASSQQGSSYNSPLH
TRBJ1-2 | TRBV13 | ASSDRGDFGVFNYGYT
TRBJ2-1 | TRBV7-2 | ASSPMRSGNEQF
TRBJ2-7 | TRBV29-1 | SALGTGTSYEQY
TRBJ2-3 | TRBV2 | ASSEVSSTDTQY
TRBJ1-4 | TRBV7-9 | ASSFARDEEKLF
TRBJ2-1 | TRBV7-9 | ASSLVGERNEQF
TRBJ1-1 | TRBV25-1 | ASSGGQLDTEAF
TRBJ2-1 | TRBV7-9 | ASSPASGISYNEQF
TRBJ2-3 | TRBV5-4 | ASRPGTGAPDTQY
TRBJ2-3 | TRBV6-2/TRBV6-3 | ASSYGGRYTMDTQY
TRBJ1-2 | TRBV10-1 | ASSESDRSGYT
TRBJ1-5 | TRBV27 | ASSSNINQPQH
TRBJ2-3 | TRBV3-1/TRBV3-2 | ASSAPRGGTDTQY
TRBJ1-1 | TRBV19 | ASSIGNWNTEAF
TRBJ1-5 | TRBV27 | ATWTGGGNQPQH
TRBJ1-1 | TRBV3-1/TRBV3-2 | ASRTGGNTEAF
TRBJ1-3 | TRBV4-2 | ASSQDLQGEWGNTIY
TRBJ1-6 | TRBV28 | ASSLSTFNSPLH
TRBJ2-5 | TRBV6-5 | ASSYARGEETQY
TRBJ2-6 | TRBV2 | ASGDRGLSGANVLT
TRBJ2-4 | TRBV27 | ASGPGGRGGRDIQY
TRBJ1-6 | TRBV3-1/TRBV3-2 | ASSQDRQGTSPLH
TRBJ2-7 | TRBV5-1 | ASRGTGGLYEQY
TRBJ1-5 | TRBV12-3/TRBV12-4 | ASSRVPGQPQH
TRBJ1-1 | TRBV24-1 | ATSDRGFTEAF
TRBJ2-1 | TRBV12-5 | ASGLVTGAGYNEQF
TRBJ2-1 | TRBV6-5 | ASRSTSGRANEQF
TRBJ2-2 | TRBV28 | ASSSGAGDTGELF
TRBJ1-2 | TRBV9 | ASSVYRGDYGYT
TRBJ2-7 | TRBV3-1/TRBV3-2 | ASGVRGGSYEQY
TRBJ1-5 | TRBV2 | ASRGVSQPQH
TRBJ1-5 | TRBV14 | ASSRQGALGPQH